Below, 27 T cell receptor beta chains from the same sample are listed, as sequenced in a study of cytomegalovirus exposure and HLA in healthy donors. PCR was performed using 60 Vbeta and 13 Jbeta primers. The assay was immunoSEQ multiplex PCR, and TCRdb's table has in-frame clones only and misses some. The table records nearly 200,000 clones, 75% to 85% of them present only once. The sample taken for sequencing was PBMCs. The receptors originated from a male donor in good health and CMV-seropositive.

The chain joins TRBV9 to TRBJ1-6; D is ambiguous. This CDR3 is built from 14 residues. Germline CDR1 reads SGDLS; CDR2 reads YYNGEE. Deletions cut 3 bases from V and 5 bases from J, with 9 bases between. Here the CDR3 DNA reads TGTGCCAGCAGCGGCGGGCCAGATAATTCACCCCTCCACTTT. It translates to CASSGGPDNSPLHF.

The V and J genes are TRBV7-2 and TRBJ1-5, with unresolved D. The germline V and J ends were trimmed by 3 bases and 0 bases, with 15 bases remaining between them. The CDR3 runs 17 residues. Per germline, CDR1 SGHTA and CDR2 FQGNSA. In DNA form, the CDR3 reads TGTGCCAGCAGCTTTGGAGTGACCGTCTATAGCAATCAGCCCCAGCATTTT. Translating it yields CASSFGVTVYSNQPQHF.

This sequence joins TRBV27 and TRBJ2-2; 13 nucleotides align to TRBD2. Germline CDR1 MNHEY, CDR2 SMNVEV (reference sequence). There are 18 residues in the CDR3. V gave up 1 base and J gave up 6 bases; unmatched junction bases: 8. CDR3 sequence (DNA): TGTGCCAGCAGTTTATTCGGGGGACTAGCGGGACGTCCCGGGGAGCTGTTTTTT. Its translation: CASSLFGGLAGRPGELFF.

The DNA for the CDR3 is TGTGCCAGCAGCTTCGTGAGGGACACCGGGGAGCTGTTTTTT. Its translation: CASSFVRDTGELFF. The chain uses TRBV11-2 and TRBJ2-2, with D perhaps TRBD2 (5 bases). From germline, CDR1 is SGHAT and CDR2 FQNNGV. The CDR3 covers 14 residues. V shed 3 bases and J shed 3 bases, with 8 bases lying between them.

The rearrangement links TRBV6-1 to TRBJ2-7; 13 bases map to TRBD2. Per the germline V gene, CDR1 is MNHNS and CDR2 is SASEGT. The CDR3 has 14 amino acids. Trimming cost V 6 bases and J 5 bases; bases outside gene matches: 4. CDR3 DNA sequence: TGTGCCAGCAGCGGACTAGCGGGAGCCCACGAGCAGTACTTC. Protein product: CASSGLAGAHEQYF.

The V call is TRBV9, the J call TRBJ2-7; D gene unclear. This CDR3 comprises 14 residues. Between the trimmed V and J ends, which lost 2 bases and 2 bases, there was a span of 11 bases. Germline lookup yields CDR1 SGDLS and CDR2 YYNGEE. The CDR3 nucleotides are TGTGCCAGCAGCGTGGAGCATAGGCCCTACGAGCAGTACTTC. Protein sequence: CASSVEHRPYEQYF.

The gene calls are TRBV4-2 and TRBJ1-2, with a tentative D call TRBD1 (6 bases). This CDR3 is 15 amino acids long. The V end was cut by 1 base, the J end by 6 bases, with 15 bases between. Germline V gives CDR1 LGHNA, CDR2 YNFKEQ. The CDR3 sequence is CASSQGDNGLDGYTF. The CDR3 DNA is TGTGCCAGCAGCCAAGGGGACAACGGCCTCGATGGCTACACCTTC.

J is TRBJ1-2 and V is TRBV7-9; D is perhaps TRBD1 (5 bases). The V gene lost 1 base and the J gene lost 6 bases, with 6 bases spanning the gap. CDR1 is SEHNR and CDR2 is FQNEAQ in the germline V gene (reference sequence). The length of the CDR3 is 12 residues. In DNA, the CDR3 is TGTGCCAGCAGCTTAGTAGGGGATGGCTACACCTTC. Amino acids: CASSLVGDGYTF.

This clone was counted once. The chain links TRBV11-1 to TRBJ1-6; D possibly corresponds to TRBD1 (6 bases). In germline, CDR1 is SGHAT, CDR2 FQDESV (reference sequence). The length of the CDR3 is 16 residues. The V and J ends lost 4 bases and 7 bases respectively, with 17 bases between them. The CDR3 is CASSSPTGRGNSPLHF. The CDR3 DNA is TGTGCCAGCAGCTCGCCCACAGGGAGAGGAAATTCACCCCTCCACTTT. Full variable domain (rest looked up from reference TRBV11-1 and TRBJ1-6): EAEVAQSPRYKITEKSQAVAFWCDPISGHATLYWYRQILGQGPELLVQFQDESVVDDSQLPKDRFSAERLKGVDSTLKIQPAELGDSAMYLCASSSPTGRGNSPLHFGNGTRLTVT.

This clone was counted between two and nine times. The chain has TRBV19 and TRBJ2-1; 10 bases align to TRBD1. Germline trimming cut 4 bases from V and 7 bases from J; bases unmatched to any gene: 1. This CDR3 comprises 13 residues. From germline, CDR1 is LNHDA and CDR2 SQIVND (reference sequence). Here the CDR3 reads CASSRDRGNEQFF. The CDR3 DNA is TGTGCCAGTAGTAGGGACAGGGGTAATGAGCAGTTCTTC.

This chain connects TRBV14 to TRBJ2-7, with D unresolved. The CDR3 runs to 12 residues. Germline CDR1 and CDR2: SGHDN and FVKESK. Trimming cost V 4 bases and J 4 bases, with 8 bases left between them. CDR3 sequence reads: CASSLNLYEQYF. DNA for the CDR3: TGTGCCAGCAGCCTCAACCTATACGAGCAGTACTTC.

The V gene is TRBV2, the J gene TRBJ1-5, with 7 positions matching TRBD1. CDR1 is SNHLY and CDR2 is FYNNEI in the germline V gene. The CDR3 is 15 amino acids. V shed 5 bases, J shed 4 bases, and the junction held 8 bases outside the gene matches. The CDR3 coding sequence is TGTGCCAGCAGTCCTCAACTCAGGGGGAATCAGCCCCAGCATTTT. Translated, it gives CASSPQLRGNQPQHF.

Concerning this clone: The junction departs from germline at one end; a sequencing error may be responsible. The V gene is TRBV7-9, the J gene TRBJ2-5; 8 positions match TRBD2. The CDR3 is 16 amino acids. Germline assignment: CDR1 SEHNR and CDR2 FQNEAQ (reference sequence). The CDR3: CSSSLGFGRAEETQYF. CDR3 sequence (DNA): TGTTCCAGCAGCTTAGGATTCGGGAGGGCCGAAGAGACCCAGTACTTC.

The V gene is TRBV9, the J gene TRBJ2-5; possible D gene TRBD1, 5 bases. CDR1 is SGDLS and CDR2 is YYNGEE in the germline V gene. The CDR3 has 15 residues. V was shortened by 4 bases and J by 4 bases, with 17 bases between the two germline ends. CDR3: CASSQSQDRVETQYF. The CDR3, as DNA: TGTGCCAGCAGCCAGTCACAGGATCGGGTAGAGACCCAGTACTTC.

This sequence joins TRBV10-3 and TRBJ1-2; 9 bases agree with TRBD1. The trim removed 10 bases at V and 8 bases at J, leaving 5 bases unmatched. Germline V gene lookup returns CDR1 ENHRY and CDR2 SYGVKD. The CDR3 is 11 residues long. The CDR3 nucleotides are TGTGCCACCGGACAGGGGTACGGCTACACCTTC. This translates into CATGQGYGYTF.

V usage is TRBV11-2 and J usage is TRBJ2-3; TRBD2 agrees at 13 bases. V was pared by 5 bases and J by 3 bases, with 5 bases of the junction left unmatched. This CDR3 is 16 amino acids long. The germline gives CDR1 SGHAT, CDR2 FQNNGV. The CDR3 sequence: CASSRTSGSGTDTQYF. In DNA, the CDR3 is TGTGCCAGCAGCCGGACTAGCGGGAGTGGGACAGATACGCAGTATTTT.

This chain links TRBV19 with TRBJ1-5; no firm D call. Deletions cut 3 bases from V and 9 bases from J, with 18 bases between. From germline, CDR1 is LNHDA and CDR2 SQIVND (reference sequence). The CDR3 extends over 15 amino acids. The CDR3 here is CASSIETERGLPQHF. The CDR3 DNA reads TGTGCCAGTAGTATCGAAACCGAAAGAGGGTTGCCCCAGCATTTT.

The rearrangement uses TRBV11-3 and TRBJ2-3, with 11 bases fitting TRBD2. Trimming cost V 5 bases and J 1 base; bases outside gene matches: 5. Germline V gives CDR1 SGHNT, CDR2 YENEEA. CDR3 length: 16 residues. The CDR3 DNA is TGTGCCAGCAGCGCGGGGACTAGCGGACGCACAGATACGCAGTATTTT. Amino acids: CASSAGTSGRTDTQYF. Full variable domain (outside the CDR3, taken from reference TRBV11-3 and TRBJ2-3): EAGVVQSPRYKIIEKKQPVAFWCNPISGHNTLYWYLQNLGQGPELLIRYENEEAVDDSQLPKDRFSAERLKGVDSTLKIQPAELGDSAVYLCASSAGTSGRTDTQYFGPGTRLTVL.

This clone has more than one count but fewer than ten. V usage is TRBV11-2 and J usage is TRBJ2-2, with D uncertain. The germline gives CDR1 SGHAT, CDR2 FQNNGV. The CDR3 covers 12 residues. Trimming pared 5 bases from V and 6 bases from J, leaving 7 bases between. In DNA, the CDR3 is TGTGCCAGCAGCGCCTATTCCGGGGAGCTGTTTTTT. Translation gives CASSAYSGELFF.

This clone was detected once. The rearrangement uses TRBV11-3 and TRBJ2-1, with 7 positions matching TRBD1. Germline V gives CDR1 SGHNT, CDR2 YENEEA. V lost 5 bases, J lost 4 bases, and 5 bases stayed unmatched. This CDR3 region has 14 residues. The CDR3 region is CASSRQGHYNEQFF. The CDR3 DNA follows: TGTGCCAGCAGCAGACAGGGACATTACAATGAGCAGTTCTTC.

The rearrangement joins TRBV4-1 to TRBJ2-7; TRBD1 might be the D (6 bases). The CDR3 is 15 amino acids. Per germline, CDR1 MGHRA and CDR2 YSYEKL. V was shortened by 4 bases and J by 0 bases, with 13 bases between the two germline ends. The CDR3 protein is CASSRYEDSSYEQYF. In DNA form, the CDR3 reads TGCGCCAGCAGCCGTTACGAGGACAGCTCCTACGAGCAGTACTTC.

The chain combines TRBV5-6 with TRBJ1-1; unclear D gene. Germline V gene lookup returns CDR1 SGHDT and CDR2 YYEEEE. Trimming took 0 bases from V and 9 from J, leaving 12 bases between them. There are 13 residues in the CDR3. The DNA for the CDR3 is TGTGCCAGCAGCTTGGGAAGGGAGTTCAAAGCTTTCTTT. It encodes CASSLGREFKAFF.

This chain joins TRBV30 and TRBJ1-3; 8 nucleotides match TRBD1. V gave up 0 bases and J gave up 15 bases; unmatched junction bases: 7. This CDR3 is built from 12 residues. Germline CDR1 GTSNPN, CDR2 SVGIG (reference sequence). This chain's CDR3 is CAWSVISGTGYF. CDR3 DNA: TGTGCCTGGAGTGTAATATCCGGGACAGGATATTTT. The variable domain in full, completed from reference TRBV30 and TRBJ1-3, reads SQTIHQWPATLVQPVGSPLSLECTVEGTSNPNLYWYRQAAGRGLQLLFYSVGIGQISSEVPQNLSASRPQDRQFILSSKKLLLSDSGFYLCAWSVISGTGYFGEGSWLTVV.

This chain uses TRBV7-2 with TRBJ1-2; TRBD1 matches at 8 bases. The V and J ends lost 1 base and 5 bases, in that order; junction bases with no gene match: 6. Per germline, CDR1 SGHTA and CDR2 FQGNSA. The CDR3 has 15 amino acids. The CDR3 nucleotides are TGTGCCAGCAGCTTAGAGCCTACAGGGGGGTATGGCTACACCTTC. Translation: CASSLEPTGGYGYTF.

The chain joins TRBV27 to TRBJ1-1; TRBD1 aligns across 10 bases. The CDR3 is made up of 15 amino acids. Germline V CDR1 and CDR2: MNHEY, SMNVEV (reference sequence). Trimming cost V 4 bases and J 4 bases; bases outside gene matches: 6. The CDR3 reads CASSSTDRGVTEAFF. For the CDR3, the DNA is TGTGCCAGCAGTTCAACGGACAGGGGGGTCACTGAAGCTTTCTTT.

The rearrangement joins TRBV6-1 to TRBJ2-3; 7 bases are a match to TRBD1. Germline V gene lookup returns CDR1 MNHNS and CDR2 SASEGT. The V segment lost 6 bases and the J segment 0 bases; nucleotides outside the gene matches: 3. The CDR3 sequence is 14 residues long. CDR3 loop: CASRKGASTDTQYF. The CDR3 coding sequence is TGTGCCAGCAGGAAGGGGGCAAGCACAGATACGCAGTATTTT.

V usage is TRBV11-1 and J usage is TRBJ2-5, with 7 bases fitting TRBD1. The CDR3 is 15 amino acids. Germline CDR1 SGHAT, CDR2 FQDESV (reference sequence). J lost 4 bases, V lost 2 bases, and 7 bases had no gene match. Here the CDR3 DNA reads TGTGCCAGCAGCTTAAATAGAGGGGGCCGAGAGACCCAGTACTTC. Protein: CASSLNRGGRETQYF. Complete variable domain (other parts from reference TRBV11-1 and TRBJ2-5): EAEVAQSPRYKITEKSQAVAFWCDPISGHATLYWYRQILGQGPELLVQFQDESVVDDSQLPKDRFSAERLKGVDSTLKIQPAELGDSAMYLCASSLNRGGRETQYFGPGTRLLVL.